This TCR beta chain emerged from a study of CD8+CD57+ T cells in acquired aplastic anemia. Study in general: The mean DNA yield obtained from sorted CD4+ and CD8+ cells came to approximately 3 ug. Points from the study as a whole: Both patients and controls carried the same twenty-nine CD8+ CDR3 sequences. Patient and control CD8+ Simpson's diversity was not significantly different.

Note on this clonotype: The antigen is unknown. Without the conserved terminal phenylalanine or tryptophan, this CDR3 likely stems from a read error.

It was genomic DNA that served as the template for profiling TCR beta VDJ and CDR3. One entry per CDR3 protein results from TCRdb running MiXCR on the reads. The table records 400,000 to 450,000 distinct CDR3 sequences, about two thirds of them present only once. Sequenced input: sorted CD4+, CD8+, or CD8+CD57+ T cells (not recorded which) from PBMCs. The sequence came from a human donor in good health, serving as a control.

The CDR3: CASSLTREGYTG. DNA for the CDR3: TGCGCCAGCAGCTTGACCCGTGAGGGCTACACCGGC. The chain employs TRBV7-2 and TRBJ1-2; no reliable D call. The germline CDR1 and CDR2 sequences are SGHTA and FQGNSA. The CDR3 sequence is 12 residues long.